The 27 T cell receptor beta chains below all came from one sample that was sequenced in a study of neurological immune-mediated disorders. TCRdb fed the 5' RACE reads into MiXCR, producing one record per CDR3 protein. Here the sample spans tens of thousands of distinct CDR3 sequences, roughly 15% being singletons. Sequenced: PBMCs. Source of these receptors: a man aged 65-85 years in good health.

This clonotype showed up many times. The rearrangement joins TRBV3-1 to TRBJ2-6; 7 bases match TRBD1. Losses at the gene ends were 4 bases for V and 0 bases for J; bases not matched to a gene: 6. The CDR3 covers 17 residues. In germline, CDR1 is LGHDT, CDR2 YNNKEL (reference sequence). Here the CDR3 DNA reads TGTGCCAGCAGCCTTTCGGCAGGGGGCTCTGGGGCCAACGTCCTGACTTTC. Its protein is CASSLSAGGSGANVLTF.

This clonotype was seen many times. CDR3 nucleotide sequence: TGCGCCAGCAGCCAAGTCGACATGGGTTGGAGCAATCAGCCCCAGCATTTT. Amino acid sequence: CASSQVDMGWSNQPQHF. The chain combines TRBV4-1 with TRBJ1-5; D ambiguous. With 1 base removed from V and 1 base from J, the gap between germline ends came to 14 bases. CDR1 and CDR2 from the germline V gene are MGHRA and YSYEKL. The CDR3 contains 17 residues.

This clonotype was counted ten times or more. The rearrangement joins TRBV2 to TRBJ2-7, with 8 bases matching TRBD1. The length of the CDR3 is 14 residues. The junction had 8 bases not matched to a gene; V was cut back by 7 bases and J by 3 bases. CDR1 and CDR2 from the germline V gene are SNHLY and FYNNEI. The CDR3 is CASTPGQDLYEQYF. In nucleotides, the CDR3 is TGTGCCAGCACCCCGGGACAGGATCTCTACGAGCAGTACTTC.

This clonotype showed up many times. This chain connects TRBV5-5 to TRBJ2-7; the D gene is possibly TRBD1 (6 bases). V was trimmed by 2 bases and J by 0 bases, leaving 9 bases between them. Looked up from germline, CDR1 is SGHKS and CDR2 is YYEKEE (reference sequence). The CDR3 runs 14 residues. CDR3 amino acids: CASSFRDTSYEQYF. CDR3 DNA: TGTGCCAGCAGCTTCCGGGACACCTCCTACGAGCAGTACTTC.

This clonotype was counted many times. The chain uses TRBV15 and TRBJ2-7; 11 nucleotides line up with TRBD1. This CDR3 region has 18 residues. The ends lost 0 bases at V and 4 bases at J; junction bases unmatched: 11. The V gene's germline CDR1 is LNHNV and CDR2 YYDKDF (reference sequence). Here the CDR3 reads CATSRDIGTGGKRYEQYF. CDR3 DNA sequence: TGTGCCACCAGCAGAGATATCGGGACAGGGGGGAAACGGTACGAGCAGTACTTC.

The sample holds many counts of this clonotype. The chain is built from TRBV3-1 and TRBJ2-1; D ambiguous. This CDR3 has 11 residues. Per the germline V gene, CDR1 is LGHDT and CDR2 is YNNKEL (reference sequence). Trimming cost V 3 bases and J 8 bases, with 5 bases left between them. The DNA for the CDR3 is TGTGCCAGCAGCCACAGAGATGAGCAGTTCTTC. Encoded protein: CASSHRDEQFF.

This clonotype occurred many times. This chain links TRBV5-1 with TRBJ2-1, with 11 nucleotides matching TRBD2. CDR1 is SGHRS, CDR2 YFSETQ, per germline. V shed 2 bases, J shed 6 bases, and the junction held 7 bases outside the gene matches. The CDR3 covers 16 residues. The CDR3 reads CASSFYTSGGGNEQFF. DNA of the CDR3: TGCGCCAGCAGCTTCTACACTAGCGGGGGAGGCAATGAGCAGTTCTTC.

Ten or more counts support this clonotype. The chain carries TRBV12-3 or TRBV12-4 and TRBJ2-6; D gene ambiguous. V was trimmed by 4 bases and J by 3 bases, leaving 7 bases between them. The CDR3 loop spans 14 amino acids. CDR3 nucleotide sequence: TGTGCCAGCAGTTCCTTGGGTGGGGCCAACGTCCTGACTTTC. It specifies CASSSLGGANVLTF.

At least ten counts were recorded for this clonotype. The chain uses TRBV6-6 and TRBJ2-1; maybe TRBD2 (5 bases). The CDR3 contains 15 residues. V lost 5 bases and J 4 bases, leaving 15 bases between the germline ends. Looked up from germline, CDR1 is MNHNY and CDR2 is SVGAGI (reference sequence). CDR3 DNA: TGTGCCAGCAGTGGCCGGGGAACCTCATACAATGAGCAGTTCTTC. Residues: CASSGRGTSYNEQFF.

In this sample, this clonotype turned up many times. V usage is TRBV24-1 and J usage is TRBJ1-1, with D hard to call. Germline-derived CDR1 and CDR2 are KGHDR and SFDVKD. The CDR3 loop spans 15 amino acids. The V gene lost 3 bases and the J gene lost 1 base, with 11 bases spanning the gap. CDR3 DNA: TGTGCCACCAGTGATCCGAATGCGGGGAACACTGAAGCTTTCTTT. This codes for CATSDPNAGNTEAFF.

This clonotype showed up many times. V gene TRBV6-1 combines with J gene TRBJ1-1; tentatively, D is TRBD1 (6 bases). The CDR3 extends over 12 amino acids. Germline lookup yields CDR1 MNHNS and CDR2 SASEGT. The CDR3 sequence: CALIGGVTEAFF. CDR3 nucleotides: TGTGCTCTCATAGGGGGGGTCACTGAAGCTTTCTTT.

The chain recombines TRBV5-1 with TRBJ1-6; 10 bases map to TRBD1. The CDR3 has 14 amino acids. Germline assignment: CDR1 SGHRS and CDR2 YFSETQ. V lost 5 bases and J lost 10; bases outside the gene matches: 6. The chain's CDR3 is CASRAGTGESPLHF. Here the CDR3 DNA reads TGCGCCAGCAGGGCCGGGACAGGGGAGTCACCCCTCCACTTT.

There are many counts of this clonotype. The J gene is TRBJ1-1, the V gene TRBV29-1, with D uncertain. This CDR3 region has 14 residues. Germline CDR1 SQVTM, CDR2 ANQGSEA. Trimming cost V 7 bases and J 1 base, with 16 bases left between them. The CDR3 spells CSAAPWVRNTEAFF. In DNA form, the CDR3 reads TGCAGCGCCGCCCCCTGGGTAAGGAACACTGAAGCTTTCTTT.

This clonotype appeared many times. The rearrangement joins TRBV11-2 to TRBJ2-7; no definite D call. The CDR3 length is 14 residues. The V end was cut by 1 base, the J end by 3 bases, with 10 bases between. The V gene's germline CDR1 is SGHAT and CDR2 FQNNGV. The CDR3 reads CASSLVIQFYEQYF. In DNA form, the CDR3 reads TGTGCCAGCAGCTTAGTGATTCAGTTCTACGAGCAGTACTTC.

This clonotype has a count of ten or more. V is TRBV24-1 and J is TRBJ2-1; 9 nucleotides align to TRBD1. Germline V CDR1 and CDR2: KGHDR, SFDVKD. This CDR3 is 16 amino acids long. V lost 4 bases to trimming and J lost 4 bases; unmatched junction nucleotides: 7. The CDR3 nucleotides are TGTGCCACCAGTGAGCGTACAGGGGGCCGTTACAATGAGCAGTTCTTC. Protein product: CATSERTGGRYNEQFF.

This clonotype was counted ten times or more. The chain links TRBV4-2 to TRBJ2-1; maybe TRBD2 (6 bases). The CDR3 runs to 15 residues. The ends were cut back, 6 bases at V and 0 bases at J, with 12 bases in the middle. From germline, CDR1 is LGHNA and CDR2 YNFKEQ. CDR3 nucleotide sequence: TGTGCCAGCAGTGGGGGGTCGAGCTCCTACAATGAGCAGTTCTTC. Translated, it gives CASSGGSSSYNEQFF.

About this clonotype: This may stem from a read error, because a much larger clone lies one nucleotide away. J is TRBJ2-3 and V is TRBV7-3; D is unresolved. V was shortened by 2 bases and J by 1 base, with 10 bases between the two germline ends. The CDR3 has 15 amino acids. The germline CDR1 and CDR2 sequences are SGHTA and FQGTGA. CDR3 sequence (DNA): TGTGCCAGCAGCTTAGGTTTTGGCCGCACAGATACGCAGTATTTT. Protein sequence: CASSLGFGRTDTQYF.

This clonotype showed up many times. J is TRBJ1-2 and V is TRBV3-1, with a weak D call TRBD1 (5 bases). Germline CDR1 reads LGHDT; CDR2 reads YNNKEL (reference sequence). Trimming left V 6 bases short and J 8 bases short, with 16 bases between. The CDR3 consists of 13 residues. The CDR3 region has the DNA TGTGCCAGCAGGCGCCAGGGAGAAATAGGCTACACCTTC. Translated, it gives CASRRQGEIGYTF.

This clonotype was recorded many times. CDR3 nucleotide sequence: TGTGCCAGCAGCGTAGCGAGAGATACGCAGTATTTT. Amino acid sequence: CASSVARDTQYF. The chain carries TRBV9 and TRBJ2-3; D is unresolved. CDR1 is SGDLS and CDR2 is YYNGEE in the germline V gene. V gave up 0 bases and J gave up 5 bases, with 4 bases separating them. The length of the CDR3 is 12 residues.

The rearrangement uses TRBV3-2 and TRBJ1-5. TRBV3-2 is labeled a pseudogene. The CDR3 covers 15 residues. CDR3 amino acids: CASSQRTAFNQPQHF. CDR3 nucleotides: TGTGCCAGCAGCCAGAGGACGGCTTTTAATCAGCCCCAGCATTTT.

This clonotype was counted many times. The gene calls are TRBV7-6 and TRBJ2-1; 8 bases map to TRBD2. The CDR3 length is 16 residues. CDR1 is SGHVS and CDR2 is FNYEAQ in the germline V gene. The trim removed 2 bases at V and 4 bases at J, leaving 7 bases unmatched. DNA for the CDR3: TGTGCCAGCAGCTTAACCGGACTAGCAGGGTACAATGAGCAGTTCTTC. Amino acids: CASSLTGLAGYNEQFF.

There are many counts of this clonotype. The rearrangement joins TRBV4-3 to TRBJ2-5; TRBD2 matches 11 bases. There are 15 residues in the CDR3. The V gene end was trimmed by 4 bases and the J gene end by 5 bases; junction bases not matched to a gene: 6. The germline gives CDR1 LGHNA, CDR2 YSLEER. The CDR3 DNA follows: TGCGCCAGCAGCCGACTAGCGGGGATTGGGGAGACCCAGTACTTC. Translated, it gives CASSRLAGIGETQYF.

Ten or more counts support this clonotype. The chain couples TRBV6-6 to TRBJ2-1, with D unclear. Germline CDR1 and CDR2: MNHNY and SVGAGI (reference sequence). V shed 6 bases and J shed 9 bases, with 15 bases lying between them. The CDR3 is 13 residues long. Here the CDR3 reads CASRVDDQTEQFF. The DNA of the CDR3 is TGTGCCAGCAGAGTAGATGACCAAACTGAGCAGTTCTTC.

CDR3 nucleotides: TGTGCCAGCAGCCATTCAGGGGGCAATCAGCCCCAGCATTTT. Amino acid sequence: CASSHSGGNQPQHF. The chain recombines TRBV3-1 with TRBJ1-5, with D possibly being TRBD1 (6 bases). This CDR3 is built from 14 residues. Germline V lookup: CDR1 LGHDT, CDR2 YNNKEL (reference sequence). V was pared by 3 bases and J by 2 bases, with 8 bases between.

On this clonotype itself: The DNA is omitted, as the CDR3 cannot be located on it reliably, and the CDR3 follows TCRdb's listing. The CDR3 protein is CASSFYICSADRGGVGTEAFF. J is TRBJ1-1 and V is TRBV5-1; the table assigns TRBD1, which was not confirmed against the DNA. The CDR3 sequence runs 21 residues, both termini included. Germline lookup yields CDR1 SGHRS and CDR2 YFSETQ.

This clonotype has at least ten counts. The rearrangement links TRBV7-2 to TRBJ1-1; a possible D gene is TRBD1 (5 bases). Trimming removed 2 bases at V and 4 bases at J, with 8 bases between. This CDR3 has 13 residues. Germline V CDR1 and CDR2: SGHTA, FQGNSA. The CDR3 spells CASSLSRGTEAFF. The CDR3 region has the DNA TGTGCCAGCAGCTTATCAAGGGGCACTGAAGCTTTCTTT.

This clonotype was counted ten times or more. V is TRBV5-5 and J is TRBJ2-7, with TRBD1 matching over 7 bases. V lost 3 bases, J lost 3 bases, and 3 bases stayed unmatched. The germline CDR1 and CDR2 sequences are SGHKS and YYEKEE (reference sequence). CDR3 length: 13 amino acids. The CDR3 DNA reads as TGTGCCAGCAGCTGGGGACAGCTCTACGAGCAGTACTTC. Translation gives CASSWGQLYEQYF.